One and the same sample provided the 29 T cell receptor beta chains below, sequenced in a study of blood T cell repertoires in COVID-19. Profiled with immunoSEQ multiplex PCR; TCRdb holds only in-frame clones, not every one. The repertoire holds some 33,000 clones, with roughly 88% as singletons. The specimen was peripheral blood. The origin of the receptors is a human donor in a cohort sampled during active COVID-19.

This clone was observed a handful of times. The rearrangement joins TRBV19 to TRBJ2-7; tentative D call: TRBD1 (6 bases). Trimming left V 5 bases short and J 5 bases short, with 16 bases between. CDR3 length equals 14 residues. Germline CDR1 reads LNHDA; CDR2 reads SQIVND (reference sequence). The CDR3 loop reads CASSSPGDRNEQYF. The CDR3 DNA reads as TGTGCCAGTAGTTCTCCAGGGGATAGGAACGAGCAGTACTTC.

The chain uses TRBV2 and TRBJ2-5; 8 bases match TRBD1. CDR3 size: 15 residues. J lost 4 bases, V lost 4 bases, and 8 bases had no gene match. Germline V gene sequence: CDR1 SNHLY, CDR2 FYNNEI. The CDR3 sequence is CASSGVTGAGETQYF. The CDR3 DNA reads as TGTGCCAGCAGTGGGGTGACAGGGGCGGGAGAGACCCAGTACTTC. Supplemented by reference TRBV2 and TRBJ2-5, the full variable domain reads EPEVTQTPSHQVTQMGQEVILRCVPISNHLYFYWYRQILGQKVEFLVSFYNNEISEKSEIFDDQFSVERPDGSNFTLKIRSTKLEDSAMYFCASSGVTGAGETQYFGPGTRLLVL.

This chain uses TRBV5-1 with TRBJ1-1, with D possibly matching TRBD1 (5 bases). Germline lookup yields CDR1 SGHRS and CDR2 YFSETQ. The ends were cut back, 0 bases at V and 1 base at J, with 10 bases in the middle. CDR3 length equals 15 residues. CDR3 amino acids: CASSLGRGENTEAFF. Here the CDR3 DNA reads TGCGCCAGCAGCTTGGGGCGGGGGGAGAACACTGAAGCTTTCTTT.

The V gene is TRBV27, the J gene TRBJ1-4, with TRBD1 as a possible D gene (5 bases). CDR1 and CDR2 from the germline V gene are MNHEY and SMNVEV (reference sequence). V shed 8 bases and J shed 5 bases, with 12 bases lying between them. The CDR3 loop spans 13 amino acids. The CDR3: CASGWTRNEKLFF. CDR3 DNA sequence: TGTGCCAGCGGGTGGACAAGAAATGAAAAACTGTTTTTT.

J is TRBJ1-2 and V is TRBV10-3; TRBD1 matches at 9 bases. The CDR3 totals 14 residues. Trimming took 6 bases from V and 2 from J; bases not matched to a gene: 4. CDR1 and CDR2 (germline): ENHRY, SYGVKD. The CDR3 region has the DNA TGTGCCATCAGGGGGACAGGGATGAACTATGGCTACACCTTC. Translation: CAIRGTGMNYGYTF.

The count of this clone is one. The chain employs TRBV19 and TRBJ2-3; D might be TRBD1 (5 bases). Trimming shortened V by 2 bases and J by 5 bases, and 23 bases separated the two germline ends. Germline CDR1 reads LNHDA; CDR2 reads SQIVND (reference sequence). The CDR3 is 18 amino acids. CDR3 DNA sequence: TGTGCCAGTAGTATATTCATGCCCCGGCAGGGTTTTGGAGATACGCAGTATTTT. This translates into CASSIFMPRQGFGDTQYF.

V and J are TRBV7-2 and TRBJ2-1; 11 bases match TRBD2. The CDR3 runs 17 residues. Per the germline V gene, CDR1 is SGHTA and CDR2 is FQGNSA. V lost 4 bases to trimming and J lost 7 bases; unmatched junction nucleotides: 12. Here the CDR3 reads CASSSTTGTSGHNEQFF. The CDR3 DNA sequence: TGTGCCAGCAGCTCCACCACCGGGACTAGCGGCCATAATGAGCAGTTCTTC.

This chain joins TRBV5-6 and TRBJ2-1; D may be TRBD1 (6 bases). This CDR3 has 13 residues. Germline assignment: CDR1 SGHDT and CDR2 YYEEEE. V lost 4 bases and J 7 bases, leaving 12 bases between the germline ends. The CDR3 region is CASSPTGLNEQFF. As DNA, the CDR3 is TGTGCCAGCAGCCCCACAGGGCTGAATGAGCAGTTCTTC.

This chain connects TRBV24-1 to TRBJ2-3; 8 bases fit TRBD2. V gave up 2 bases and J gave up 1 base; unmatched junction bases: 4. The CDR3 totals 16 residues. Per the germline V gene, CDR1 is KGHDR and CDR2 is SFDVKD. The CDR3 DNA is TGTGCCACCAGTGATTCGACTAGCGTAGGCACAGATACGCAGTATTTT. Its translation is CATSDSTSVGTDTQYF.

This clone has just one count. This chain connects TRBV4-2 to TRBJ2-3, with D perhaps matching TRBD1 (6 bases). V dropped 3 bases and J dropped 2 bases, with 18 bases sitting between them. Germline V lookup: CDR1 LGHNA, CDR2 YNFKEQ. This CDR3 contains 17 residues. The CDR3 DNA reads as TGTGCCAGCAGCCAGACACCCACGGACAGCCTCACAGATACGCAGTATTTT. This gives the protein CASSQTPTDSLTDTQYF.

The V and J genes are TRBV7-8 and TRBJ1-2; D remains ambiguous. Germline V gene sequence: CDR1 SGHVS, CDR2 FQNEAQ. This CDR3 contains 15 residues. With 5 bases removed from V and 8 bases from J, the gap between germline ends came to 21 bases. CDR3 residues: CASSPVRGSFRGYTF. CDR3 DNA: TGTGCCAGCAGCCCGGTCCGGGGTTCCTTTCGCGGCTACACCTTC.

V gene TRBV27 combines with J gene TRBJ2-1; D call uncertain. V was cut by 6 bases and J by 6 bases, with 6 bases left in between. CDR1 is MNHEY, CDR2 SMNVEV, per germline (reference sequence). The CDR3 has 11 amino acids. Here the CDR3 DNA reads TGTGCCAGCAGCAGTCGCAATGAGCAGTTCTTC. Protein product: CASSSRNEQFF.

The chain couples TRBV19 to TRBJ1-5; D is undetermined. The V gene lost 1 base and the J gene lost 5 bases, with 12 bases spanning the gap. The germline gives CDR1 LNHDA, CDR2 SQIVND (reference sequence). The length of the CDR3 is 15 residues. This chain's CDR3 is CASSIGGRRDQPQHF. The CDR3 region has the DNA TGTGCCAGTAGTATAGGAGGGAGGCGTGATCAGCCCCAGCATTTT.

This chain joins TRBV27 and TRBJ1-1; 7 nucleotides line up with TRBD1. CDR1 and CDR2 from the germline V gene are MNHEY and SMNVEV (reference sequence). The V gene end was trimmed by 3 bases and the J gene end by 0 bases; junction bases not matched to a gene: 10. The CDR3 loop spans 17 amino acids. The CDR3 loop reads CASSFLKPTGMNTEAFF. The CDR3 region has the DNA TGTGCCAGCAGTTTTCTTAAACCGACAGGGATGAACACTGAAGCTTTCTTT.

The rearrangement uses TRBV27 and TRBJ2-7, with TRBD2 as a possible D gene (6 bases). The V end lost 5 bases, the J end lost 0 bases, and 17 bases lay between the germline ends. The germline CDR1 and CDR2 sequences are MNHEY and SMNVEV (reference sequence). The CDR3 runs 16 residues. This CDR3 is CASSMDTRRVSYEQYF. The CDR3 nucleotides read TGTGCCAGCAGTATGGACACCCGGAGGGTCTCCTACGAGCAGTACTTC.

V usage is TRBV28 and J usage is TRBJ1-2, with 7 bases aligning to TRBD1. The CDR3 runs to 15 residues. The V gene end was trimmed by 5 bases and the J gene end by 2 bases; junction bases not matched to a gene: 8. Germline values: CDR1 MDHEN, CDR2 SYDVKM. CDR3: CASSPPDRLNYGYTF. The CDR3 nucleotides read TGTGCCAGCAGTCCGCCGGACAGGCTAAACTATGGCTACACCTTC.

In DNA form, the CDR3 reads TGCGCCAGCGCCGCAACTCAGACTACCGCATGGGATACGCAGTATTTT. It translates to CASAATQTTAWDTQYF. The chain carries TRBV5-1 and TRBJ2-3, with a weak D call TRBD2 (5 bases). V was clipped by 7 bases and J by 6 bases, with 24 bases between them. Germline V gene sequence: CDR1 SGHRS, CDR2 YFSETQ. CDR3 length: 16 amino acids.

V gene TRBV4-1 combines with J gene TRBJ2-5; weak D call: TRBD2 (8 bases). V dropped 4 bases and J dropped 4 bases, with 22 bases sitting between them. This CDR3 has 17 residues. CDR1 and CDR2 (germline): MGHRA, YSYEKL. CDR3 sequence: CASSPSGGLDVSETQYF. The CDR3 bases are TGCGCCAGCAGCCCCTCAGGGGGACTAGACGTATCAGAGACCCAGTACTTC.

J is TRBJ1-5 and V is TRBV19; TRBD1 matches at 8 bases. Per germline, CDR1 LNHDA and CDR2 SQIVND (reference sequence). This CDR3 region has 15 residues. Trimming at V came to 3 bases and at J to 6 bases, leaving 7 bases not matched to a gene. The CDR3 nucleotides are TGTGCCAGTAGTATCTGGCAGGGGGCGAGTCAGCCCCAGCATTTT. Protein sequence: CASSIWQGASQPQHF.

The rearrangement joins TRBV16 to TRBJ1-1; 9 bases agree with TRBD1. The germline V gene encodes CDR1 KGHSY and CDR2 FQNENV. The J segment lost 1 base and the V segment lost 0 bases, leaving 6 bases of the junction unmatched. The CDR3 covers 17 residues. The CDR3 reads CASSQSLDRGRNTEAFF. The DNA for the CDR3 is TGTGCCAGCAGCCAATCACTGGACAGGGGCCGGAACACTGAAGCTTTCTTT.

This rearrangement joins TRBV6-5 to TRBJ1-1; D is ambiguous. CDR1 and CDR2 (germline): MNHEY, SVGAGI. The CDR3 covers 14 residues. V was shortened by 4 bases and J by 1 base, with 10 bases between the two germline ends. CDR3 nucleotides: TGTGCCAGCAGTTCCCGACCAGGGAACACTGAAGCTTTCTTT. This encodes CASSSRPGNTEAFF.

The chain combines TRBV19 with TRBJ1-6; D is perhaps TRBD1 (6 bases). The CDR3 is 13 residues long. The germline gives CDR1 LNHDA, CDR2 SQIVND (reference sequence). Trimming took 7 bases from V and 9 from J, leaving 13 bases between them. CDR3 sequence: CASTRGLGSPLHF. The CDR3 DNA is TGTGCCAGTACCAGGGGCCTGGGTTCACCCCTCCACTTT.

V gene TRBV19 combines with J gene TRBJ1-5, with TRBD1 matching 9 bases. Trimming took 6 bases from V and 4 from J; bases not matched to a gene: 10. The length of the CDR3 is 16 residues. The germline gives CDR1 LNHDA, CDR2 SQIVND (reference sequence). The CDR3 bases are TGTGCCAGTAGCGATTCCGGGACAGGGATAAATCAGCCCCAGCATTTT. This codes for CASSDSGTGINQPQHF.

V is TRBV30 and J is TRBJ2-3, with a tentative D call TRBD2 (6 bases). This CDR3 has 13 residues. Germline values: CDR1 GTSNPN, CDR2 SVGIG (reference sequence). Trimming took 1 base from V and 2 from J, leaving 7 bases between them. The CDR3 DNA sequence: TGTGCCTGGAGTGCGGGGGACACAGATACGCAGTATTTT. Amino acid sequence: CAWSAGDTDTQYF.

This sequence joins TRBV7-9 and TRBJ1-3, with 7 bases matching TRBD1. This CDR3 is 16 amino acids long. J gave up 0 bases and V 3 bases, and 5 bases lay outside the gene matches. Germline V gives CDR1 SEHNR, CDR2 FQNEAQ (reference sequence). The CDR3 loop is CASSFPQGISGNTIYF. The CDR3 nucleotides read TGTGCCAGCAGCTTCCCACAGGGGATCTCTGGAAACACCATATATTTT.

The chain links TRBV27 to TRBJ1-6; D not certain. V was clipped by 7 bases and J by 8 bases, with 9 bases between them. Germline CDR1 MNHEY, CDR2 SMNVEV (reference sequence). The CDR3 is made up of 12 amino acids. CDR3 nucleotides: TGTGCCAGCAAAATGGCGGATTCACCCCTCCACTTT. Its translation is CASKMADSPLHF.

The chain links TRBV7-8 to TRBJ2-3, with a tentative D call TRBD2 (5 bases). The germline gives CDR1 SGHVS, CDR2 FQNEAQ. The CDR3 is 16 amino acids. V was cut by 5 bases and J by 2 bases, with 17 bases left in between. CDR3 bases: TGTGCCAGCAGCCCCGCGACTACCGAGACCACAGATACGCAGTATTTT. Encoded protein: CASSPATTETTDTQYF.

The table lists this clone with a few counts. The gene calls are TRBV19 and TRBJ1-1; possible D gene TRBD1, 5 bases. The germline V gene encodes CDR1 LNHDA and CDR2 SQIVND (reference sequence). V was trimmed by 3 bases and J by 0 bases, leaving 11 bases between them. The CDR3 length is 15 residues. CDR3 in amino acids: CASSIWSGVNTEAFF. CDR3 bases: TGTGCCAGTAGTATTTGGTCGGGGGTGAACACTGAAGCTTTCTTT.

The V call is TRBV30, the J call TRBJ1-5; 7 bases fit TRBD1. This CDR3 has 15 amino acids. J gave up 0 bases and V 0 bases, and 2 bases lay outside the gene matches. Germline CDR1 GTSNPN, CDR2 SVGIG (reference sequence). The CDR3 DNA reads TGTGCCTGGAGTGTAAACAGGGGTAGCAATCAGCCCCAGCATTTT. As protein: CAWSVNRGSNQPQHF.